This TCR beta chain is drawn from a study of blood T cell repertoires in COVID-19. In the study overall: Samples came from the United States, Italy and Spain, spanning acute and convalescent COVID-19. Sample material is recorded as cDNA or gDNA derived from T cells, B-cell-depleted T cells, or PBMCs.

As originally analysed: Quantification of nucleated cells was approximated via reference gene primer amplification. Assay: immunoSEQ multiplex PCR; the TCRdb copy retains only in-frame clones and omits some. V and J calls and clone size are those listed in that table; D and trimming were worked out from the DNA. Of some 100,000 clones in the sample, nearly 90% were seen once. The V gene end was trimmed by 4 bases and the J gene end by 4 bases; junction bases not matched to a gene: 8. This CDR3 is 16 amino acids long. Per the germline V gene, CDR1 is SGHAT and CDR2 is FQDESV (reference sequence). This sequence originates from a woman older than 75 with active COVID-19. The rearrangement links TRBV11-1 to TRBJ2-7; 12 bases align to TRBD2. Sequenced sample: peripheral blood. CDR3 loop: CASSSPGTSGFYEQYF. DNA of the CDR3: TGTGCCAGCAGCTCCCCCGGGACTAGCGGGTTTTACGAGCAGTACTTC.